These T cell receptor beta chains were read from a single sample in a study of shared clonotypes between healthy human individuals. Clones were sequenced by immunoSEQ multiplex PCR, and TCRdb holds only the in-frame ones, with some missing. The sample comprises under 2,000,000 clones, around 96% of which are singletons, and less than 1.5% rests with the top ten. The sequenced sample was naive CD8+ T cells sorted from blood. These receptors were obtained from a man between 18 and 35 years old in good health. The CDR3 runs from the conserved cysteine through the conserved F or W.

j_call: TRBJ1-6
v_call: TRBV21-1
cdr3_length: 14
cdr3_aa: CASSTKPGYSPLHF

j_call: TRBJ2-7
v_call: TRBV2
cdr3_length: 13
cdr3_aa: CASSPPSSYEQYF

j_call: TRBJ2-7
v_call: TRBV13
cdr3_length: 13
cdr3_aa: CASSFLGGYEQYF

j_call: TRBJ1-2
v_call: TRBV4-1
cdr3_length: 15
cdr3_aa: CASSQEGTDPYGYTF

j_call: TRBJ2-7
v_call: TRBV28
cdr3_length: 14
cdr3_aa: CASSPVGGPYEQYF

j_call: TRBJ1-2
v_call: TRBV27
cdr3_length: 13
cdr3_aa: CASSLTGGTGYTF

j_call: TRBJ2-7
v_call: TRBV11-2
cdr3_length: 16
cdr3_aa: CASSLELLAGTDEQYF

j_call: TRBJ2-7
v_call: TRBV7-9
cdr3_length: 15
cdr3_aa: CASSSGAGGAYEQYF

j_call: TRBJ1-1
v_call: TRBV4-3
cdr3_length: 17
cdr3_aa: CASSQAGMGPMGTEAFF

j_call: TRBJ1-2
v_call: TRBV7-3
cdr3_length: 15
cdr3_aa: CASSRPGRTTYGYTF

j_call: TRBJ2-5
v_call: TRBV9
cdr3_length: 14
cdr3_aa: CASSVDVAEETQYF

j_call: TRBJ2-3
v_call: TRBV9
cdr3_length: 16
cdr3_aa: CASSVEAQGKLDTQYF

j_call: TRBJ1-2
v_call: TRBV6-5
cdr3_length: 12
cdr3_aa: CASYAPNYGYTF

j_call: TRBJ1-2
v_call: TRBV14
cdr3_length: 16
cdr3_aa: CASSQGGGQGEYGYTF

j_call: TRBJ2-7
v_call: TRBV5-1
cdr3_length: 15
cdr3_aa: CASSLFQGSSYEQYF

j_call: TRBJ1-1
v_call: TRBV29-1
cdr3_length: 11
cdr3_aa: CSVWGDTEAFF

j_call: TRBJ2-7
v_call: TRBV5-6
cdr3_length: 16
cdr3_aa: CASSLVPAGESYEQYF

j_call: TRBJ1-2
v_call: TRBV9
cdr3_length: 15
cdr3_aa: CASSAREDRVGGYTF

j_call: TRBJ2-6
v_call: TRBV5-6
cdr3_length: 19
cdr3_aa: CASTMAGETASSGANVLTF

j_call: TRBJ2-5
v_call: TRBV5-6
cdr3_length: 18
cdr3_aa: CASSLGLAGTPPQETQYF

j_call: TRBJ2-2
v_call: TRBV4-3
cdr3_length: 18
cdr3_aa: CASSQDWGLAGVTGELFF

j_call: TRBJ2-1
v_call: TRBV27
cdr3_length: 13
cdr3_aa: CASSAGTYNEQFF

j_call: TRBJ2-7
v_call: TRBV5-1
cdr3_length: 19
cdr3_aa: CASRLSPGLAGEDSYEQYF

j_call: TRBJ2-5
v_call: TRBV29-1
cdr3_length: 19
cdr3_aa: CSVDAGGATSGRIPGTQYF

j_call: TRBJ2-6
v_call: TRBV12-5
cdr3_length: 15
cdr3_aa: CASGMQGAGANVLTF

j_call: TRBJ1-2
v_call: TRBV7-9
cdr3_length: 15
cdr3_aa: CASSLSAGTGDGYTF

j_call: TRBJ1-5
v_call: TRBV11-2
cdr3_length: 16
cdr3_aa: CASSLDEGMSNQPQHF

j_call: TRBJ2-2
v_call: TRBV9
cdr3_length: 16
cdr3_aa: CASSVEMRWDHGELFF

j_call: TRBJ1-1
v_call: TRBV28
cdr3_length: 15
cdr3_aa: CASSFTPGFNTEAFF

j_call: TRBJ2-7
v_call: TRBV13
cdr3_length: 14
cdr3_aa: CASSPNRGSYEQYF

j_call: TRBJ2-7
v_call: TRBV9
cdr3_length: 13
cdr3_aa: CASSVGTLYEQYF

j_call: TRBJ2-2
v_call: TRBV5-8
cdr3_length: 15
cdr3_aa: CASSPAVLLTGELFF

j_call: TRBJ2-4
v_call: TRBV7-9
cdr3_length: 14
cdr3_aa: CASSRTGAKNIQYF

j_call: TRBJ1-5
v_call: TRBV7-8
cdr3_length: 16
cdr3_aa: CASSRDGINSNQPQHF

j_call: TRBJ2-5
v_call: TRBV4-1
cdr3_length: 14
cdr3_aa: CASSPFQDQETQYF

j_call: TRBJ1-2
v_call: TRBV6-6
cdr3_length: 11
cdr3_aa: CASSDSYGYTF

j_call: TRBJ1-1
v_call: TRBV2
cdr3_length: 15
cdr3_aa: CASSAPAEMNTEAFF

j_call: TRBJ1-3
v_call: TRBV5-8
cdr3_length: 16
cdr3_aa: CASRGPWQSSGNTIYF

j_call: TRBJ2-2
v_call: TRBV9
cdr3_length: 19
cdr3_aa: CASSVWDSGLAGGTGELFF

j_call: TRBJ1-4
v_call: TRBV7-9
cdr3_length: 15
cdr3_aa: CASSRFGQGDEKLFF

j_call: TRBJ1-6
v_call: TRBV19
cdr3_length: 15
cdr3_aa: CASSVGTANNSPLHF

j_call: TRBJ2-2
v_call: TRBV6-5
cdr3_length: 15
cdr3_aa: CASSILGGRVGELFF

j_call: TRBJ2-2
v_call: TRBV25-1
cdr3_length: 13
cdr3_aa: CASSGGGIGELFF

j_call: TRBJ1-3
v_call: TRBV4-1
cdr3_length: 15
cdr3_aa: CASSQDYISGNTIYF

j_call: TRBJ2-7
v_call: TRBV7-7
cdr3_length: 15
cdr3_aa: CASSLEWRGSYEQYF

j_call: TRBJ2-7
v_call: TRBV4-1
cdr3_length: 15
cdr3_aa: CASSPAGTAAYEQYF

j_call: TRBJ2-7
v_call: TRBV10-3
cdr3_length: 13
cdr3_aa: CAISGTSTYEQYF

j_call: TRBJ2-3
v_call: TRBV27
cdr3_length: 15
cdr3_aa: CASSPNSGGKDTQYF

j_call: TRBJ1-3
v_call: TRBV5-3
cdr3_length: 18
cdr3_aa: CARSLEYLLDKEGNTIYF

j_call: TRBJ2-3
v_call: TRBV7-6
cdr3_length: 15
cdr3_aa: CASSLADDRADTQYF

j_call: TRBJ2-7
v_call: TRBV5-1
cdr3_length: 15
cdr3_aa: CASSPKVDRPYEQYF

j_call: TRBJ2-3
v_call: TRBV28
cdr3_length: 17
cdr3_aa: CASSLVTGGSDTDTQYF

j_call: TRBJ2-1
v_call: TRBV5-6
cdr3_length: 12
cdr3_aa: CASSLGSGEQFF

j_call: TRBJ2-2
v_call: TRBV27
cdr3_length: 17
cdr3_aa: CARNRAPLMCDDGELFF

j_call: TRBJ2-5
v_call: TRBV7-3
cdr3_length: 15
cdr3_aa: CASSSPGRWQETQYF

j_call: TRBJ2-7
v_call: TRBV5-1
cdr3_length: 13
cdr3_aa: CASSSGLTPEQYF

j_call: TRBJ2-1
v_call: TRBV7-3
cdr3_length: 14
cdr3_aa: CASSPGDTGNEQFF

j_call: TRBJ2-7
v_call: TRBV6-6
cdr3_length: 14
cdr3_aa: CASSYSPGTDEQYF

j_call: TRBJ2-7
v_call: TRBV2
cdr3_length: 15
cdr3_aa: CASSAPGTASYEQYF